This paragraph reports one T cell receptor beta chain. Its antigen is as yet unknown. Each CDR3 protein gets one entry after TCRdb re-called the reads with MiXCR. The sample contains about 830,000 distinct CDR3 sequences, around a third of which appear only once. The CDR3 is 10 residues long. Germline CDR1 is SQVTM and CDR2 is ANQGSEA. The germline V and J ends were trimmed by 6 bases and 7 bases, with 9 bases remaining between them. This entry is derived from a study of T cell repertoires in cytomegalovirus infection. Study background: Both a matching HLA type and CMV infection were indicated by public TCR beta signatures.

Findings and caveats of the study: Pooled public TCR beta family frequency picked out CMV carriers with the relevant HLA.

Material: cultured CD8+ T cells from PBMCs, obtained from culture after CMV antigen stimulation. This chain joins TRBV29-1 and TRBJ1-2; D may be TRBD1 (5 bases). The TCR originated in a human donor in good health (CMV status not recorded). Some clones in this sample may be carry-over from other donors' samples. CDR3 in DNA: TGCAGCGTCGCCGGGGCTGGCTACACCTTC. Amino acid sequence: CSVAGAGYTF.